This is a list of T cell receptor beta chains from one sample in a study of shared clonotypes between healthy human individuals. Profiling relied on immunoSEQ multiplex PCR, and the TCRdb table lists in-frame clones only, not all of them. The sample holds 2 million to 2.5 million clones; under 97% are singletons and the top ten take roughly 0.13%. The sample comprised naive CD4+ T cells sorted from blood. These receptors originate from a man aged 18 to 30 in good health. CDR3s include the opening cysteine and the closing phenylalanine or tryptophan. A D gene is named only where the DNA matches it firmly. Clone size appears in some rows only: once, few, many, or a class for an expanded clone.

size: .; D: .; V: TRBV18; J: TRBJ1-3; CDR3: CASSQGDSGNTIYF; DNA: TGTGCCAGCTCACAAGGGGACTCTGGAAACACCATATATTTT
size: .; D: .; V: TRBV5-1; J: TRBJ1-6; CDR3: CASSGTTGPNSPLHF; DNA: TGCGCCAGCAGCGGCACGACAGGCCCCAATTCACCCCTCCACTTT
size: .; D: .; V: TRBV30; J: TRBJ1-5; CDR3: CAWSITTGSNQPQHF; DNA: TGTGCCTGGAGTATTACGACAGGTAGCAATCAGCCCCAGCATTTT
size: .; D: TRBD2; V: TRBV30; J: TRBJ2-3; CDR3: CAWGDLAGGPPNTQYF; DNA: TGTGCCTGGGGAGACCTAGCGGGAGGGCCTCCAAATACGCAGTATTTT
size: .; D: .; V: TRBV19; J: TRBJ1-1; CDR3: CASSEWNKNTEAFF; DNA: TGTGCCAGTAGTGAATGGAACAAAAACACTGAAGCTTTCTTT
size: .; D: TRBD2; V: TRBV7-9; J: TRBJ2-5; CDR3: CASSRGTSGDGEAQYF; DNA: TGTGCCAGCAGCCGAGGGACTAGCGGGGACGGAGAGGCCCAGTACTTC
size: .; D: TRBD1; V: TRBV2; J: TRBJ1-1; CDR3: CASSEQGQAMNTEAFF; DNA: TGTGCCAGCAGTGAACAGGGACAGGCCATGAACACTGAAGCTTTCTTT
size: .; D: TRBD2; V: TRBV7-8; J: TRBJ2-3; CDR3: CASSRRAGESTDTQYF; DNA: TGTGCCAGCAGCCGGAGAGCGGGAGAAAGCACAGATACGCAGTATTTT
size: once; D: TRBD2; V: TRBV30; J: TRBJ2-7; CDR3: CAWSKPGLAGQSYEQYF; DNA: TGTGCCTGGTCCAAACCGGGACTAGCGGGACAATCCTACGAGCAGTACTTC
size: .; D: TRBD1; V: TRBV29-1; J: TRBJ1-1; CDR3: CSVVVRGLNPEAFF; DNA: TGCAGCGTTGTAGTCAGGGGGCTAAATCCTGAAGCTTTCTTT
size: .; D: .; V: TRBV29-1; J: TRBJ2-2; CDR3: CSVAPHRDTGELFF; DNA: TGCAGCGTCGCCCCCCACAGGGACACCGGGGAGCTGTTTTTT
size: .; D: .; V: TRBV27; J: TRBJ1-2; CDR3: CASSSEETGIYGYTF; DNA: TGTGCCAGCAGTTCTGAGGAGACAGGAATTTATGGCTACACCTTC
size: .; D: .; V: TRBV27; J: TRBJ1-2; CDR3: CASSLIGGGGGYTF; DNA: TGTGCCAGCAGTTTAATAGGGGGAGGGGGTGGCTACACCTTC
size: .; D: TRBD1; V: TRBV11-3; J: TRBJ1-1; CDR3: CASSPGQGAETEAFF; DNA: TGTGCCAGCAGCCCGGGACAGGGCGCTGAGACTGAAGCTTTCTTT